This T cell receptor beta chain comes out of a study of response to subunit inactivated influenza vaccine. The CDR3 extends over 17 amino acids. Germline CDR1 is SGHAT and CDR2 is FQNNGV. V dropped 0 bases and J dropped 3 bases, with 16 bases sitting between them. MiXCR, run by TCRdb on the RT-PCR reads, gives a single entry per CDR3 protein. The data show under 850,000 distinct CDR3 sequences, about 18% seen once. This specimen consisted of PBMCs from blood, obtained approximately 5 days after vaccination. The sequence came from a man aged 45 to 65 who received an inactivated influenza vaccine. The chain couples TRBV11-2 to TRBJ2-3; tentatively, D is TRBD1 (6 bases). CDR3 region: CASSLEGRGRGTDTQYF. The CDR3 DNA sequence: TGTGCCAGCAGCTTAGAAGGCCGGGGAAGGGGGACAGATACGCAGTATTTT.